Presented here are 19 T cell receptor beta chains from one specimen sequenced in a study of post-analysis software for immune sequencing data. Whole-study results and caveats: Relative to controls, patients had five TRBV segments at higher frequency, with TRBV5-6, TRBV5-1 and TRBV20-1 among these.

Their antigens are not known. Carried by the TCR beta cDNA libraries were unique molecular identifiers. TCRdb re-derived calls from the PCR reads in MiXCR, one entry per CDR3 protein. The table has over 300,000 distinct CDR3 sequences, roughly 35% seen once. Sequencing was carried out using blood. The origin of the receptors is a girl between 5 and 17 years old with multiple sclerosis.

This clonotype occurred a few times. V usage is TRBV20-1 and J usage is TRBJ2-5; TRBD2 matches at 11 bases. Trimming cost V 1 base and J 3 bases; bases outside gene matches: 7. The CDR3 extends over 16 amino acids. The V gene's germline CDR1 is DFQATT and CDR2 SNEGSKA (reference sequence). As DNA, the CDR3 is TGCAGTGCTAGAGCGCTAGCGGGGGGCCAGGAAGAGACCCAGTACTTC. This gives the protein CSARALAGGQEETQYF.

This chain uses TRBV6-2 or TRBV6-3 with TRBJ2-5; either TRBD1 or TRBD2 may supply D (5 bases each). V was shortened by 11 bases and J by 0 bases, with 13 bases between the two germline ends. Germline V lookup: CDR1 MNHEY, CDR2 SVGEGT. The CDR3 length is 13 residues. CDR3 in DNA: TGTGCCTCCCCGGGACGGAACCAAGAGACCCAGTACTTC. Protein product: CASPGRNQETQYF.

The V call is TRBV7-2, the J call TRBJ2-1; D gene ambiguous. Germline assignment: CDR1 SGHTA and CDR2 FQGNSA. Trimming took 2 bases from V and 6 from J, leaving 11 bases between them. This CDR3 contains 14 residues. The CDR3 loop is CASSLTWQLNEQFF. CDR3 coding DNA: TGTGCCAGCAGCTTAACTTGGCAGCTCAATGAGCAGTTCTTC.

The CDR3 region is CASSITPTADRQETQYF. The CDR3 nucleotides are TGTGCCAGCAGCATAACCCCGACGGCAGACCGCCAAGAGACCCAGTACTTC. The chain employs TRBV11-3 and TRBJ2-5; no firm D call. CDR3 length: 17 amino acids. The germline gives CDR1 SGHNT, CDR2 YENEEA. V was pared by 5 bases and J by 1 base, with 20 bases between.

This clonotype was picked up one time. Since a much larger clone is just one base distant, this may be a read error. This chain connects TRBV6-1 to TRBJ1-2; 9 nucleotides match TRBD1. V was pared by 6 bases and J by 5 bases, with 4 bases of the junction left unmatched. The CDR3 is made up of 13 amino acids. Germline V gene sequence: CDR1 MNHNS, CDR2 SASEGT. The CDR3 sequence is CASSRDREYGYTF. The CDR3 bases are TGTGCCAGCAGCCGGGACAGGGAATATGGCTACACCTTC.

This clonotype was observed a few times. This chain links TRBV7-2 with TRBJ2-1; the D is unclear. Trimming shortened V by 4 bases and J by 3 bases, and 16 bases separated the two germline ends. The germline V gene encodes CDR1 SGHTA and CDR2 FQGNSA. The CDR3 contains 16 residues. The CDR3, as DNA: TGTGCCAGCAGCTCGCAGGCGCTAGGTTACTACAATGAGCAGTTCTTC. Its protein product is CASSSQALGYYNEQFF.

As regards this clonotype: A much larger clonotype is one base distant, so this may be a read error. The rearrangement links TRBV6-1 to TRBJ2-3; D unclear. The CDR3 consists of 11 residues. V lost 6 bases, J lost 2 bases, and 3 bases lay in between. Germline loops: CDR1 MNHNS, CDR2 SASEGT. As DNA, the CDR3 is TGTGCCAGCAGATCCACAGATACGCAGTATTTT. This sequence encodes CASRSTDTQYF.

The CDR3 DNA reads as TGTGCCACCAGTGATCCCGGACAAAGGAAATCAGATACGCAGTATTTT. It yields the protein CATSDPGQRKSDTQYF. J is TRBJ2-3 and V is TRBV24-1; perhaps TRBD1 as D (5 bases). The V and J ends lost 3 bases and 4 bases respectively, with 16 bases between them. There are 16 residues in the CDR3. Germline CDR1 and CDR2: KGHDR and SFDVKD.

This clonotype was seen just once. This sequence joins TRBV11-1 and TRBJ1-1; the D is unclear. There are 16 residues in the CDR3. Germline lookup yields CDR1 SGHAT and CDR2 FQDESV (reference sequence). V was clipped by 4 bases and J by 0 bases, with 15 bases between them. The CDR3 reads CASSSFYDRVNTEAFF. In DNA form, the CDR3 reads TGTGCCAGCAGCTCCTTTTACGACCGAGTGAACACTGAAGCTTTCTTT.

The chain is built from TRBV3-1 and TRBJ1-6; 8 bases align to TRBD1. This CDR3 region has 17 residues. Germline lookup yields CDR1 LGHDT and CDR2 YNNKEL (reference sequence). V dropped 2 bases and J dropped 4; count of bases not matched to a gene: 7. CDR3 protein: CASSQSDRVKYNSPLHF. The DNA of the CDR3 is TGTGCCAGCAGCCAATCGGACAGGGTTAAATATAATTCACCCCTCCACTTT.

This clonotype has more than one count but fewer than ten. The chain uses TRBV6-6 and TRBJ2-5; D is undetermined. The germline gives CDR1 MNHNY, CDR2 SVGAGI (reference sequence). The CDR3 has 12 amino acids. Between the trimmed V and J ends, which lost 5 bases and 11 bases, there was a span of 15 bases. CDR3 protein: CASSPVSPVQYF. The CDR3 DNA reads TGTGCCAGCAGTCCTGTTAGTCCGGTGCAGTACTTC.

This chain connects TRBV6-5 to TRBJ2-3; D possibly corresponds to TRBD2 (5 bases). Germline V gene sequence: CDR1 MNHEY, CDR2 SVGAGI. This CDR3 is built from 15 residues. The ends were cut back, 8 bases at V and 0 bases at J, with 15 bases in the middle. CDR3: CASRPRGHSTDTQYF. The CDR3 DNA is TGTGCCAGCCGGCCCCGGGGTCACAGCACAGATACGCAGTATTTT.

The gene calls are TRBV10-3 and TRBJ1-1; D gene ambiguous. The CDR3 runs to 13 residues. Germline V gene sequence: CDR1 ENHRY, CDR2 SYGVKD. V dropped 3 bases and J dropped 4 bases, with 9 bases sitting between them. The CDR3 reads CAISDERLTEAFF. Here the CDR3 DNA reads TGTGCCATCAGTGATGAGCGTCTCACTGAAGCTTTCTTT.

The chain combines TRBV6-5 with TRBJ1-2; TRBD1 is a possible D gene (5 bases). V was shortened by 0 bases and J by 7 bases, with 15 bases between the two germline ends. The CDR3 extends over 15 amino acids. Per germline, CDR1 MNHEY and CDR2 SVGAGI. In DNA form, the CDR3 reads TGTGCCAGCAGTTACTCTCCGGGGGAAAGGGCTGGCTACACCTTC. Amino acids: CASSYSPGERAGYTF.

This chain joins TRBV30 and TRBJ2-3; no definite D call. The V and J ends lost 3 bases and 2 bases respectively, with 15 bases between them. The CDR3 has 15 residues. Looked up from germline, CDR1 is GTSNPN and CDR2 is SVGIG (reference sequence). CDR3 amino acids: CAWSRAGILTDTQYF. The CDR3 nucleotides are TGTGCCTGGAGCCGGGCAGGAATACTCACAGATACGCAGTATTTT.

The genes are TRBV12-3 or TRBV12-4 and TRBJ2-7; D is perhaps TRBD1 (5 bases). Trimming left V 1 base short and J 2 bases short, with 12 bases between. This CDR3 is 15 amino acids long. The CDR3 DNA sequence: TGTGCCAGCAGTTTAGGGGCAGGGCAGGCCTACGAGCAGTACTTC. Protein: CASSLGAGQAYEQYF.

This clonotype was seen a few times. The CDR3 DNA follows: TGCGCCAGCAGCTTGGTGGGGTCGTCGGACACCGGGGAGCTGTTTTTT. Translated: CASSLVGSSDTGELFF. This sequence joins TRBV5-1 and TRBJ2-2, with no clear D. The CDR3 runs 16 residues. The ends were cut back, 0 bases at V and 3 bases at J, with 12 bases in the middle. The V gene's germline CDR1 is SGHRS and CDR2 YFSETQ.

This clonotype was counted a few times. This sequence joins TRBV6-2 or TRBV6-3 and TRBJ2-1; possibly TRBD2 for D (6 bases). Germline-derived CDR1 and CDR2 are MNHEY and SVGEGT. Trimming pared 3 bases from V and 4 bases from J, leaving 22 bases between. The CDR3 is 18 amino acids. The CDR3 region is CASSYEGPSRRGYNEQFF. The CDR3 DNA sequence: TGTGCCAGCAGTTATGAAGGCCCTAGTCGCCGGGGGTACAATGAGCAGTTCTTC.

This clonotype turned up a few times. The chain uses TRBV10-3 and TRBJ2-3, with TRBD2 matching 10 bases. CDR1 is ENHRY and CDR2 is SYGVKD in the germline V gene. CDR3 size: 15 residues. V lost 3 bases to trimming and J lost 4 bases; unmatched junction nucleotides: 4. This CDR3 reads CAISESAGGPDTQYF. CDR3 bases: TGTGCCATCAGTGAATCAGCGGGGGGGCCAGATACGCAGTATTTT.